This section outlines one T cell receptor beta chain sequence together with its context. Its antigen is undetermined. In germline, CDR1 is LNHDA, CDR2 SQIVND (reference sequence). V was clipped by 0 bases and J by 5 bases, with 10 bases between them. CDR3 size: 14 residues. This specimen belongs to a study of T cells after yellow fever vaccination. General study results and limits: Weaker, the secondary response peaked sooner, at day 5 versus 15.

Researchers made TCR cDNA using 5'RACE template switching, and this step added a universal primer site and UMIs. One entry per CDR3 protein, called by TCRdb with MiXCR from the 5' RACE reads. Counted here are some 400,000 distinct CDR3 sequences, 6.2% occurring once; the ten biggest clones make up 15%. The rearrangement links TRBV19 to TRBJ1-1; D gene uncertain. This receptor was taken from a man aged 30 to 45 who received the YFV17D yellow fever vaccine. This specimen was PBMCs, taken 5 days after the yellow fever booster vaccination. The CDR3 sequence: CASSIDKRWTEAFF. CDR3 nucleotide sequence: TGTGCCAGTAGTATAGATAAAAGGTGGACTGAAGCTTTCTTT.